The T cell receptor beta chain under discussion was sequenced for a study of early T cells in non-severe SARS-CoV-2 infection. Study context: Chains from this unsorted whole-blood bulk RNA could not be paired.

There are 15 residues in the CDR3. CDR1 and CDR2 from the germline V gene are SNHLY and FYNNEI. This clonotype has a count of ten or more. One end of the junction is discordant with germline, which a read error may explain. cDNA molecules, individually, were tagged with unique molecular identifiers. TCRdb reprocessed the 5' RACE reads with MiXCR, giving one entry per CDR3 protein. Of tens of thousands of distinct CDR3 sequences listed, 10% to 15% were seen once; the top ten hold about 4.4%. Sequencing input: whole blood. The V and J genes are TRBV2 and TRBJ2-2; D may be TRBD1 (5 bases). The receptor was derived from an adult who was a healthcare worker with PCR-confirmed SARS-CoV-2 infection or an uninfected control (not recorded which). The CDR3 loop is CASSEAQGIVGELFF. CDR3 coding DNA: TGTGCCAGCAGCGAAGCGCAGGGAATCGTCGGGGAGCTGTTTTTT.